These 21 T cell receptor beta chains were all obtained from the same sample, sequenced in a study of shared clonotypes between healthy human individuals. Generated by immunoSEQ multiplex PCR, the TCRdb table keeps only in-frame clones and is missing some. The repertoire holds 2 million to 3 million clones, with 93% as singletons. Sequencing input: naive CD4+ T cells from PBMCs. The subset is: CD45RA+ positively selected. These receptors all stem from a man between 18 and 29 years old in good health. Some clones in this sample may be carry-over from other donors' samples.

This clone was observed a single time. This chain joins TRBV28 and TRBJ2-3; D remains unclear. Trimming took off 8 bases at V and 0 bases at J, with 18 bases between the two ends. The CDR3 runs to 16 residues. Looked up from germline, CDR1 is MDHEN and CDR2 is SYDVKM. The CDR3 nucleotides read TGTGCCAGCCCACGGACCGTAGACGCTAGCACAGATACGCAGTATTTT. This gives the protein CASPRTVDASTDTQYF.

V is TRBV7-9 and J is TRBJ2-5; either TRBD1 or TRBD2 may fit D (5 bases each). The CDR3 is 15 residues long. The V gene lost 5 bases and the J gene lost 4 bases, with 17 bases spanning the gap. CDR1 is SEHNR and CDR2 is FQNEAQ in the germline V gene (reference sequence). The CDR3 DNA reads TGTGCCAGCAGCCTTCCTCCCGGGGCGGGAGAGACCCAGTACTTC. Its translation is CASSLPPGAGETQYF.

This rearrangement joins TRBV5-1 to TRBJ2-3; D is perhaps TRBD1 or TRBD2 (5 bases each). V lost 2 bases and J lost 3, with 13 bases in between. Germline CDR1 and CDR2: SGHRS and YFSETQ. The CDR3 length is 15 residues. This chain's CDR3 is CASSFRVEGTDTQYF. The DNA for the CDR3 is TGCGCCAGCAGCTTCAGGGTTGAGGGGACAGATACGCAGTATTTT.

This rearrangement joins TRBV5-1 to TRBJ2-1; either TRBD1 or TRBD2 may supply D (5 bases each). Germline CDR1 reads SGHRS; CDR2 reads YFSETQ. The CDR3 is 18 amino acids. Trimming removed 1 base from V and 0 bases from J, with 17 bases in between. CDR3 region: CASSLRGAGRFSYNEQFF. CDR3 coding DNA: TGCGCCAGCAGCTTGAGGGGAGCTGGACGCTTCTCCTACAATGAGCAGTTCTTC.

The CDR3 here is CASSVVRPVDDEQYF. As DNA, the CDR3 is TGTGCCAGCAGCGTAGTACGACCGGTGGACGACGAGCAGTACTTC. The V and J genes are TRBV9 and TRBJ2-7; D is ambiguous. Trimming pared 0 bases from V and 5 bases from J, leaving 15 bases between. The CDR3 length is 15 residues. The germline V gene encodes CDR1 SGDLS and CDR2 YYNGEE.

Worth noting for this clone: Other nucleotide sequences in the sample specify the same CDR3. The genes are TRBV28 and TRBJ1-2; D is undetermined. This CDR3 is 12 amino acids long. CDR1 and CDR2 (germline): MDHEN, SYDVKM. Trimming took 1 base from V and 8 from J, leaving 8 bases between them. This CDR3 is CASSLSGQGYTF. In DNA, the CDR3 is TGTGCCAGCAGTTTATCCGGGCAGGGCTACACCTTC.

The chain combines TRBV5-1 with TRBJ1-2, with a tentative D call TRBD1 (5 bases). Germline V lookup: CDR1 SGHRS, CDR2 YFSETQ. V lost 3 bases to trimming and J lost 1 base, with 7 bases between them. The CDR3 contains 13 residues. CDR3 nucleotide sequence: TGCGCCAGCAGCTCGACAGATAACTATGGCTACACCTTC. Protein sequence: CASSSTDNYGYTF.

The chain uses TRBV5-1 and TRBJ1-1; TRBD1 is a possible D gene (5 bases). This CDR3 has 15 amino acids. The V and J ends lost 0 bases and 3 bases respectively, with 12 bases between them. Germline CDR1 SGHRS, CDR2 YFSETQ. CDR3 region: CASSLAGGLYTEAFF. As DNA, the CDR3 is TGCGCCAGCAGCTTGGCGGGGGGTCTATACACTGAAGCTTTCTTT.

J is TRBJ1-2 and V is TRBV30, with TRBD1 as a possible D gene (6 bases). The V end was cut by 0 bases, the J end by 7 bases, with 15 bases between. Germline-derived CDR1 and CDR2 are GTSNPN and SVGIG (reference sequence). There are 14 residues in the CDR3. This CDR3 is CAWSVKGGVGGYTF. CDR3 bases: TGTGCCTGGAGTGTAAAGGGGGGTGTAGGTGGCTACACCTTC. The whole variable domain, filled in from reference TRBV30 and TRBJ1-2, reads SQTIHQWPATLVQPVGSPLSLECTVEGTSNPNLYWYRQAAGRGLQLLFYSVGIGQISSEVPQNLSASRPQDRQFILSSKKLLLSDSGFYLCAWSVKGGVGGYTFGSGTRLTVV.

V and J are TRBV6-1 and TRBJ1-5; D not certain. The CDR3 has 16 residues. Trimming stripped 6 bases from V and 2 bases from J, with 17 bases between. Germline V gene sequence: CDR1 MNHNS, CDR2 SASEGT. This CDR3 is CASRELSKRGNQPQHF. CDR3 sequence (DNA): TGTGCCAGCAGAGAATTGAGTAAACGGGGCAATCAGCCCCAGCATTTT.

The chain is built from TRBV6-5 and TRBJ1-3; 8 nucleotides match TRBD1. CDR1 and CDR2 (germline): MNHEY, SVGAGI. J gave up 7 bases and V 5 bases, and 7 bases lay outside the gene matches. The CDR3 is 14 amino acids. The CDR3 DNA follows: TGTGCCAGCAGTCCGGGGGCAGGGGGCAACACCATATATTTT. Amino acid sequence: CASSPGAGGNTIYF.

The gene calls are TRBV7-9 and TRBJ1-1; D remains ambiguous. The germline CDR1 and CDR2 sequences are SEHNR and FQNEAQ (reference sequence). CDR3 length: 12 amino acids. V was clipped by 6 bases and J by 3 bases, with 8 bases between them. The DNA of the CDR3 is TGTGCCAGCAGTTTTAGCGACACTGAAGCTTTCTTT. Its protein product is CASSFSDTEAFF.

This sequence joins TRBV10-2 and TRBJ1-3, with D hard to call. The CDR3 consists of 12 residues. Germline V gives CDR1 WSHSY, CDR2 SAAADI. Between the trimmed V and J ends, which lost 2 bases and 4 bases, there was a span of 3 bases. CDR3 loop: CASSEGGNTIYF. The CDR3 DNA sequence: TGCGCCAGCAGTGAGGGGGGAAACACCATATATTTT.

The rearrangement joins TRBV11-2 to TRBJ2-5, with a possible D match to TRBD1 (6 bases). This CDR3 comprises 17 residues. In germline, CDR1 is SGHAT, CDR2 FQNNGV. The germline V and J ends were trimmed by 2 bases and 2 bases, with 18 bases remaining between them. Here the CDR3 DNA reads TGTGCCAGCAGCTTAAGCCGGCCGGACAGAATACAAGAGACCCAGTACTTC. Translation: CASSLSRPDRIQETQYF. Based on the CDR3 plus reference TRBV11-2 and TRBJ2-5, the full variable domain is EAGVAQSPRYKIIEKRQSVAFWCNPISGHATLYWYQQILGQGPKLLIQFQNNGVVDDSQLPKDRFSAERLKGVDSTLKIQPAKLEDSAVYLCASSLSRPDRIQETQYFGPGTRLLVL.

This chain links TRBV5-1 with TRBJ1-3; 9 nucleotides line up with TRBD1. V trimming: 3 bases; J trimming: 0 bases; junction bases outside the gene matches: 4. CDR1 SGHRS and CDR2 YFSETQ come from the germline V gene. The length of the CDR3 is 16 residues. CDR3 loop: CASSSGTGFSGNTIYF. The CDR3 DNA reads TGCGCCAGCAGCTCCGGGACAGGGTTCTCTGGAAACACCATATATTTT.

The chain recombines TRBV5-4 with TRBJ1-4; D not certain. Germline CDR1 and CDR2: SGHNT and YYREEE (reference sequence). This CDR3 region has 17 residues. The V and J ends lost 1 base and 0 bases respectively, with 13 bases between them. The CDR3 here is CASSLSPVGATNEKLFF. CDR3 coding DNA: TGTGCCAGCAGCTTGTCCCCAGTGGGAGCAACTAATGAAAAACTGTTTTTT.

The chain combines TRBV7-2 with TRBJ1-1; D call uncertain. Germline CDR1 reads SGHTA; CDR2 reads FQGNSA. With 1 base removed from V and 4 bases from J, the gap between germline ends came to 10 bases. This CDR3 has 14 amino acids. CDR3 amino acids: CASSLVSGSTEAFF. CDR3 coding DNA: TGTGCCAGCAGCTTAGTTTCGGGGAGCACTGAAGCTTTCTTT.

The chain carries TRBV5-1 and TRBJ1-3; a weak D match, TRBD1 (5 bases). V lost 7 bases and J lost 0, with 17 bases in between. The germline CDR1 and CDR2 sequences are SGHRS and YFSETQ. The CDR3 covers 16 residues. The CDR3 loop reads CASGQGYESSGNTIYF. The CDR3 nucleotides are TGCGCCAGCGGCCAGGGTTACGAGAGCTCTGGAAACACCATATATTTT.

V and J are TRBV18 and TRBJ2-6; 7 nucleotides match TRBD1. From germline, CDR1 is KGHSH and CDR2 LQKENI. CDR3 length equals 17 residues. V shed 5 bases, J shed 1 base, and the junction held 8 bases outside the gene matches. The chain's CDR3 is CASSSTGVGSGANVLTF. DNA of the CDR3: TGTGCCAGCTCATCAACAGGGGTTGGATCTGGGGCCAACGTCCTGACTTTC.

The V gene is TRBV5-1, the J gene TRBJ2-2, with 11 bases fitting TRBD2. The length of the CDR3 is 19 residues. The junction had 11 bases not matched to a gene; V was cut back by 4 bases and J by 0 bases. Per the germline V gene, CDR1 is SGHRS and CDR2 is YFSETQ. Here the CDR3 DNA reads TGCGCCAGCAGCCCGCGGGTAGCGGGAGGGCCTTCGAACACCGGGGAGCTGTTTTTT. Protein: CASSPRVAGGPSNTGELFF. Looking up the rest from reference TRBV5-1 and TRBJ2-2 gives the full variable domain: KAGVTQTPRYLIKTRGQQVTLSCSPISGHRSVSWYQQTPGQGLQFLFEYFSETQRNKGNFPGRFSGRQFSNSRSEMNVSTLELGDSALYLCASSPRVAGGPSNTGELFFGEGSRLTVL.

The V call is TRBV9, the J call TRBJ2-2; D ambiguous. CDR3 length equals 17 residues. Trimming removed 0 bases from V and 5 bases from J, with 17 bases in between. The germline V gene encodes CDR1 SGDLS and CDR2 YYNGEE. The CDR3 DNA follows: TGTGCCAGCAGCGTAGCTTTTAGCTCGACCGTTACCGGGGAGCTGTTTTTT. It yields the protein CASSVAFSSTVTGELFF.